This T cell receptor beta chain is from a study of cytomegalovirus exposure and HLA in healthy donors. The ends were cut back, 6 bases at V and 5 bases at J, with 17 bases in the middle. There are 15 residues in the CDR3. CDR1 LNHDA and CDR2 SQIVND come from the germline V gene (reference sequence). Study outcomes and limitations: Researchers reported from a later analysis that most CMV-associated TCR beta chains appeared HLA-restricted.

60 Vbeta and 13 Jbeta primers were used in PCR. Original handling: Later, about 80 million unique TCR beta chains were counted in an analysis, and roughly 11 million of them were shared. Measured with immunoSEQ multiplex PCR; TCRdb has only the in-frame clones, and not every one. V, J and clone size were drawn from that table, and D and trimming were deduced from the DNA. The sample consists of approximately 150,000 clones, around 81% of them appearing once. Regarding this clone: Its antigen is not known.

The chain links TRBV19 to TRBJ1-5; perhaps TRBD1 as D (5 bases). The TCR sequence derives from a woman aged 45 to 65 in good health and CMV-seronegative. The specimen sequenced was PBMCs. In nucleotides, the CDR3 is TGTGCCAGTAGCAGGAGGCTGACGGGGGATCAGCCCCAGCATTTT. Encoded protein: CASSRRLTGDQPQHF. The full variable domain, completed using reference TRBV19 and TRBJ1-5, is DGGITQSPKYLFRKEGQNVTLSCEQNLNHDAMYWYRQDPGQGLRLIYYSQIVNDFQKGDIAEGYSVSREKKESFPLTVTSAQKNPTAFYLCASSRRLTGDQPQHFGDGTRLSIL.